The rows below give T cell receptor beta chains drawn from one sample of a study of T-cell memory formation after mild COVID-19. TCRdb analysed the 5' RACE reads with MiXCR anew, one entry per CDR3 protein. The sample includes roughly 370,000 distinct CDR3 sequences, roughly 15% seen only once; the top ten take about 22%. Sample: PBMCs or a T cell subset sorted from them (not recorded which). These TCRs come from a man between 18 and 29 years old who had mild COVID-19 (a few samples of this study predate the infection). Cell type and time point are not known. Both conserved end residues are part of each CDR3. A D gene is named only where the DNA matches it firmly. Not all rows give a size; the values are once, few, many and, for expanded clones, a class.

clone size	V gene	D gene	CDR3 length	J gene	CDR3 DNA	CDR3 protein
.	TRBV5-1	.	12	TRBJ2-7	TGCGCCAGCAGGTCTGGAGAGTGGGAGCAGTACTTC	CASRSGEWEQYF
.	TRBV27	.	14	TRBJ1-6	TGTGCCAGCAGTTTATTTCGGGGTAATTCACCCCTCCACTTT	CASSLFRGNSPLHF
.	TRBV5-1	.	13	TRBJ1-2	TGCGCCAGCAGGGCCGGGCCCAATAGTGGCTACACCTTC	CASRAGPNSGYTF
many	TRBV11-2	.	14	TRBJ2-5	TGTGCCAGCAGCACCGCTAGAGGGTGGGAGACCCAGTACTTC	CASSTARGWETQYF
few	TRBV12-3/TRBV12-4	.	13	TRBJ1-5	TGTGCCAGCAGTTCTATGGTCTATCAGCCCCAGCATTTT	CASSSMVYQPQHF
once	TRBV4-2	TRBD1	15	TRBJ1-2	TGTGCCAGCAGCCTCCGGGACAGGGGATCCTATGGCTACACCTTC	CASSLRDRGSYGYTF
.	TRBV20-1	TRBD1	14	TRBJ1-2	TGCAGTGCTAGATTGACAGGGGCGAACTATGGCTACACCTTC	CSARLTGANYGYTF
few	TRBV4-3	.	15	TRBJ2-1	TGCGCCAGCAGCCAAGATGGCCTGCCGTTGCAAGGGGAGTTCTTC	CASSQDGLPLQGEFF
.	TRBV19	.	12	TRBJ2-2	TGTGCCAGTAGTTTTATAACCGGGGAGCTGTTTTTT	CASSFITGELFF
few	TRBV2	TRBD2	13	TRBJ2-1	TGTGCCAGCTACCAAGGACTAGTAGGTGAGCAGTTCTTC	CASYQGLVGEQFF
few	TRBV12-3/TRBV12-4	.	12	TRBJ2-1	TGTGCCAGCAGTTATCTCGTCGATGAGCAGTTCTTC	CASSYLVDEQFF
.	TRBV20-1	.	12	TRBJ2-1	TGCAGTGCCAGTGGGGCGGCGGGTGAGCAGTTCTTC	CSASGAAGEQFF
few	TRBV2	TRBD2	13	TRBJ2-5	TGTGCCAGCATTCGGGAGGGAAGAGAGACCCAGTACTTC	CASIREGRETQYF
many	TRBV4-1	TRBD1	15	TRBJ1-3	TGCGCCAGCAGCCGGGGGCAGGGGGCTGGAAACACCATATATTTT	CASSRGQGAGNTIYF
.	TRBV9	TRBD2	16	TRBJ2-2	TGTGCCAGCAGCGTCGGACTAGCGGGGGCCACCGGGGAGCTGTTTTTT	CASSVGLAGATGELFF
.	TRBV6-6	.	13	TRBJ1-6	TGTGCCAGCAATGACAGAGCCTATTCACCCCTCCACTTT	CASNDRAYSPLHF
.	TRBV2	.	16	TRBJ1-5	TGTGCCAGCAGTTGGACGGCCGGAGGAGCGGATCAGCCCCAGCATTTT	CASSWTAGGADQPQHF
few	TRBV29-1	.	13	TRBJ1-3	TGCAGCGTTGCACTATACTCTGGAAACACCATATATTTT	CSVALYSGNTIYF
.	TRBV12-3/TRBV12-4	.	17	TRBJ2-2	TGTGCCAGCAGTTTCTCCGGGGGGCCTATGAACACCGGGGAGCTGTTTTTT	CASSFSGGPMNTGELFF
once	TRBV20-1	TRBD1	14	TRBJ1-1	TGCAGTGCTCAATACAGGGGTAGCAACACTGAAGCTTTCTTT	CSAQYRGSNTEAFF
once	TRBV7-2	.	15	TRBJ2-5	TGTGCCAGCAGTTTAAGGGCCCGGGTACAAGAGACCCAGTACTTC	CASSLRARVQETQYF
.	TRBV7-8	.	16	TRBJ2-3	TGTGCCAGCAGCCCTCGGGGACCCGCGGTAACAGATACGCAGTATTTT	CASSPRGPAVTDTQYF